A selection of T cell receptor beta chains follows, all from one sample in a study of T cell changes during pregnancy in multiple sclerosis. Clones were sequenced by immunoSEQ multiplex PCR, and TCRdb holds only the in-frame ones, with some missing. Counted here are approximately 50,000 clones, roughly nine tenths occurring once; the ten biggest clones make up roughly a tenth. This material consisted of CD8+ T cells from peripheral blood mononuclear cells, taken after pregnancy. The receptors derive from a female donor with multiple sclerosis, enrolled in a pregnancy study. CDR3s include the opening cysteine and the closing phenylalanine or tryptophan. D genes are given only for firm matches. Clone size is not always given. Where it is, it says once, few, many or a class for expanded clones.

>TRBV7-8|-|-|TRBJ1-5
TGTGCCAGCAGCAGGGGGGGGCCCCAGCATTTT
CASSRGGPQHF
>TRBV11-2|-|-|TRBJ1-2
TGTGCCAGCAGCTTAACCCCGAGGGATGGCTACACCTTC
CASSLTPRDGYTF
>TRBV27|-|TRBD1|TRBJ1-6
TGTGCCAGCAGAGACGGACAGGGGGTTAGGTCACCCCTCCACTTT
CASRDGQGVRSPLHF
>TRBV6-5|-|-|TRBJ1-6
TGTGCCAGCAGTTATAGCTGGACAGACGATTCACCCCTCCACTTT
CASSYSWTDDSPLHF
>TRBV27|-|TRBD1|TRBJ1-4
TGTGCCAGCAGCCAACAGGGGTTTAATGAAAAACTGTTTTTT
CASSQQGFNEKLFF
>TRBV7-9|-|-|TRBJ1-5
TGTGCCAGCAGCTTGGAGGGAGATCAGCCCCAGCATTTT
CASSLEGDQPQHF
>TRBV19|-|TRBD1|TRBJ1-2
TGTGCCAGTAGCCCTTTAACCGTCCAGGGGGCGGGTGGCTACACCTTC
CASSPLTVQGAGGYTF
>TRBV6-5|-|TRBD2|TRBJ2-5
TGTGCCAGCAGTTACTCGCTAGCGGGGGTAGAGACCCAGTACTTC
CASSYSLAGVETQYF
>TRBV19|-|-|TRBJ1-2
TGTGCCAGTAGTATGAATCCCGACAGCTCCTATGGCTACACCTTC
CASSMNPDSSYGYTF
>TRBV6-5|-|-|TRBJ2-1
TGTGCCAGCAAACAGTACAATGAGCAGTTCTTC
CASKQYNEQFF
>TRBV4-2|medium-sized|-|TRBJ1-2
TGTGCCAGCAGCCAAGGCTTAGGGACAAACTATGGCTACACCTTC
CASSQGLGTNYGYTF
>TRBV30|-|-|TRBJ2-7
TGTGCCTGGGATCCGGGACAAGTTTTCGAGCAGTACTTC
CAWDPGQVFEQYF
>TRBV15|-|-|TRBJ1-2
TGTGCCACCAGCAGAGATCAATGGGCAGGCCCCTATGGCTACACCTTC
CATSRDQWAGPYGYTF
>TRBV6-1|-|-|TRBJ2-1
TGTGCCAGCAGTGTTCTAGGATCTGGCGTTGAGCAGTTCTTC
CASSVLGSGVEQFF
>TRBV7-7|-|TRBD2|TRBJ2-1
TGTGCTAGCAGCTTAGCGGGGGCTTACAATGAGCAGTTCTTC
CASSLAGAYNEQFF
>TRBV21-1|few|-|TRBJ2-4
TGTGCCAGCAGCAGGGGACTAGCGGGGGGACGCGGGGCCAAAAACATTCAGTACTTC
CASSRGLAGGRGAKNIQYF
>TRBV21-1|-|-|TRBJ1-6
TGTGCCAGCAGCAAAGCGGGCGCGTACTATAATTCACCCCTCCACTTT
CASSKAGAYYNSPLHF
>TRBV29-1|-|-|TRBJ2-3
TGCAGCGTTCTAGGGGAAGTCAGTACAGATACGCAGTATTTT
CSVLGEVSTDTQYF
>TRBV7-6|-|TRBD2|TRBJ2-1
TGTGCCAGCACCAGACTAGCGGACAGCCTCTACAATGAGCAGTTCTTC
CASTRLADSLYNEQFF
>TRBV6-5|-|-|TRBJ2-1
TGTGCCAGTTTTCAAGGGGGACATGAGCAGTTCTTC
CASFQGGHEQFF
>TRBV19|-|-|TRBJ2-7
TGTGCCAGTAGTATAACCTCGGACTCGGGCGAGCAGTACTTC
CASSITSDSGEQYF
>TRBV29-1|-|TRBD1|TRBJ1-3
TGCAGCGTTGGAAATGAAGGGGGCAATGGAAACACCATATATTTT
CSVGNEGGNGNTIYF
>TRBV19|-|-|TRBJ2-1
TGTGCCAGTACAACCGGGGGTGAGCAGTTCTTC
CASTTGGEQFF
>TRBV7-9|-|-|TRBJ2-7
TGTGCCAGCAGGCATCGGGGTGACTCTCCAGAGCAGTACTTC
CASRHRGDSPEQYF
>TRBV4-1|once|TRBD1|TRBJ2-1
TGCGCCAGCAGCCAAGCCGACCCAGGACAGGCAATCCTTTCTTACAATGAGCAGTTCTTC
CASSQADPGQAILSYNEQFF
>TRBV27|-|TRBD1|TRBJ1-4
TGTGCCAGCAGTTTATCGATGGGGGACAGTAATGAAAAACTGTTTTTT
CASSLSMGDSNEKLFF
>TRBV5-1|once|-|TRBJ1-5
TGCGCCAGCAGCCCTAGTCAGCCCCAGCATTTT
CASSPSQPQHF
>TRBV27|-|-|TRBJ1-2
TGTGCCAGCAGTTTTAGCCTTAACTATGGCTACACCTTC
CASSFSLNYGYTF